The entry below gives a single T cell receptor (beta chain) sequence along with its context. CDR3 size: 13 residues. V shed 5 bases, J shed 7 bases, and the junction held 4 bases outside the gene matches. This entry is derived from a study of blood T cell repertoires in COVID-19. Study-level background: Whether acute or convalescent, the COVID-19 samples came from the United States, Italy and Spain.

The repertoire was sequenced with immunoSEQ multiplex PCR; TCRdb's copy has only in-frame clones and lacks some. Of hundreds of thousands of clones in the sample, roughly 89% were seen once. Source material: peripheral blood. V and J are TRBV12-3 or TRBV12-4 and TRBJ1-2; TRBD1 matches 10 bases. The clonotype originates from a woman in her thirties with active or convalescent COVID-19. CDR3 residues: CASSVGQGFGYTF. As DNA, the CDR3 is TGTGCCAGCAGTGTGGGACAGGGGTTTGGCTACACCTTC.